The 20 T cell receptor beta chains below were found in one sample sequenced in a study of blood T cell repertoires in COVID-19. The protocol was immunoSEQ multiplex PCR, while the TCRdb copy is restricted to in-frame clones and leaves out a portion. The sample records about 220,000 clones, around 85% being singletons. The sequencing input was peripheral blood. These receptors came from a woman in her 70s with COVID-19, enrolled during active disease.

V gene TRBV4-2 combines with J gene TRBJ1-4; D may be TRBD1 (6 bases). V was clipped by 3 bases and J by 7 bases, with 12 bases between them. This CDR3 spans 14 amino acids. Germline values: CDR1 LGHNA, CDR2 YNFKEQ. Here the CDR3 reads CASSQGARGEKLFF. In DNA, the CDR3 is TGTGCCAGCAGCCAGGGGGCACGCGGTGAAAAACTGTTTTTT.

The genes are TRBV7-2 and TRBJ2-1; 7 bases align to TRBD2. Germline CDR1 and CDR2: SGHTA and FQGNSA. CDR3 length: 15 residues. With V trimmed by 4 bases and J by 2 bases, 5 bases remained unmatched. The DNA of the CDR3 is TGTGCCAGCAGCTCGACGGCGGGAGCCTACAATGAGCAGTTCTTC. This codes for CASSSTAGAYNEQFF.

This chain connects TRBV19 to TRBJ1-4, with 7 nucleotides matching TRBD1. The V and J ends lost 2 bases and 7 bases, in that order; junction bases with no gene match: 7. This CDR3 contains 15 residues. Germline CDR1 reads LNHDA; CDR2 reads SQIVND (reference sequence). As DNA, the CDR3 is TGTGCCAGTAGTATAACCGGGACAGAGCCTGAAAAACTGTTTTTT. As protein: CASSITGTEPEKLFF.

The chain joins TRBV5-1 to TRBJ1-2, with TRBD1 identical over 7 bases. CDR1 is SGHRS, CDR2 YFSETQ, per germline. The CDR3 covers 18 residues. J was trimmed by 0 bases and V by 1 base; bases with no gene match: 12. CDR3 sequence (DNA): TGCGCCAGCAGCTTGACGGGTTCGGGAGGGGGCGCTAACTATGGCTACACCTTC. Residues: CASSLTGSGGGANYGYTF.

The CDR3 region is CASSLGQVGYTF. CDR3 coding DNA: TGTGCCAGCAGTTTGGGACAGGTGGGCTACACCTTC. The chain recombines TRBV12-3 or TRBV12-4 with TRBJ1-2, with 8 bases fitting TRBD1. The CDR3 sequence is 12 residues long. Losses at the gene ends were 3 bases for V and 8 bases for J; bases not matched to a gene: 2.

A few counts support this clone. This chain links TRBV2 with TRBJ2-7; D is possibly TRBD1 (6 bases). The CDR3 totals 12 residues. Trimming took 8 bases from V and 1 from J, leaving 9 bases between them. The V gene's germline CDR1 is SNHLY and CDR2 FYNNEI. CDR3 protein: CASSGQSYEQYF. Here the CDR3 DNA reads TGTGCCAGCTCCGGACAGTCCTACGAGCAGTACTTC.

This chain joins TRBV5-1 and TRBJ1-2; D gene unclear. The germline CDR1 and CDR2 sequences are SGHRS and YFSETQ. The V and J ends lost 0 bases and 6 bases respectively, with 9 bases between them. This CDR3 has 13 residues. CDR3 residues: CASSLGWAHGYTF. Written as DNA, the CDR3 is TGCGCCAGCAGCTTGGGGTGGGCCCATGGCTACACCTTC. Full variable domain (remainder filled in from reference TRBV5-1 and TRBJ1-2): KAGVTQTPRYLIKTRGQQVTLSCSPISGHRSVSWYQQTPGQGLQFLFEYFSETQRNKGNFPGRFSGRQFSNSRSEMNVSTLELGDSALYLCASSLGWAHGYTFGSGTRLTVV.

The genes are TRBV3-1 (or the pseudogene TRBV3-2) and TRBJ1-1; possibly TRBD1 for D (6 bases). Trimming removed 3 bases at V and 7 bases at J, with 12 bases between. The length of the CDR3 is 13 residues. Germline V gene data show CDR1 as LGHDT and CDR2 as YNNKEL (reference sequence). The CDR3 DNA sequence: TGTGCCAGCAGCCAGACGACAGGCCATGAAGCTTTCTTT. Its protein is CASSQTTGHEAFF.

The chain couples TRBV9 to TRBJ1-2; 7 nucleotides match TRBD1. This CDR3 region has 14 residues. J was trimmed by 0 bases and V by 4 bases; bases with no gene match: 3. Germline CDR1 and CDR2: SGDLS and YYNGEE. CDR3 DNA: TGTGCCAGCAGCCTTGGACAGGCTAACTATGGCTACACCTTC. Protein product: CASSLGQANYGYTF. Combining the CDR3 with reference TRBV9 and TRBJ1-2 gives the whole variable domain DSGVTQTPKHLITATGQRVTLRCSPRSGDLSVYWYQQSLDQGLQFLIQYYNGEERAKGNILERFSAQQFPDLHSELNLSSLELGDSALYFCASSLGQANYGYTFGSGTRLTVV.

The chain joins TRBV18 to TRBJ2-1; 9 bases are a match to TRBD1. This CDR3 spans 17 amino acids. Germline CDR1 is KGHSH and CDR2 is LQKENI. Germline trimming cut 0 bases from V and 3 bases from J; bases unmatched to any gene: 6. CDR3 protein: CASSPPLGQGIYNEQFF. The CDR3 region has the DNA TGTGCCAGCTCACCACCCCTGGGACAGGGTATCTACAATGAGCAGTTCTTC.

DNA of the CDR3: TGCGCCAGCAGCCAAGGGCCCTCTTATGGCTCTGGAAACACCATATATTTT. Amino acid sequence: CASSQGPSYGSGNTIYF. The chain has TRBV4-1 and TRBJ1-3; D call uncertain. V dropped 1 base and J dropped 0 bases, with 13 bases sitting between them. The CDR3 is made up of 17 amino acids. Germline CDR1 reads MGHRA; CDR2 reads YSYEKL.

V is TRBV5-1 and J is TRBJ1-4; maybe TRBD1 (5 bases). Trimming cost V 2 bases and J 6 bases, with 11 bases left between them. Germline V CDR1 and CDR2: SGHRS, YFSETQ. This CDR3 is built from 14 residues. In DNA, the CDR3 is TGCGCCAGCAGCTTATCAGGGAGGGATGAAAAACTGTTTTTT. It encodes CASSLSGRDEKLFF.

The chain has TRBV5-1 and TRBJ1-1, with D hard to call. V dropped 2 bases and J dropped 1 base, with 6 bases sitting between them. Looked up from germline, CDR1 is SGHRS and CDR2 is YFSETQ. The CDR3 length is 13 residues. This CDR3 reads CASSFSENTEAFF. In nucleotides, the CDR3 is TGCGCCAGCAGCTTCTCAGAGAACACTGAAGCTTTCTTT.

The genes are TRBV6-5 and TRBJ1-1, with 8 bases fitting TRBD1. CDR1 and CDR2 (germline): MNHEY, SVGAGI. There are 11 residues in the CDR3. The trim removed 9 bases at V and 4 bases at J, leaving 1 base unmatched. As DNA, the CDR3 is TGTGCCAGTACAGGGGGCACTGAAGCTTTCTTT. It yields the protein CASTGGTEAFF.

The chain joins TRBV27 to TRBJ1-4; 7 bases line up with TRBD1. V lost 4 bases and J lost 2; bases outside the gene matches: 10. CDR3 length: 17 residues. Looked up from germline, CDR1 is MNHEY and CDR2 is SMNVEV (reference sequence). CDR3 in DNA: TGTGCCAGCAGTTCCTTCACCCCACAGGGGACTAATGAAAAACTGTTTTTT. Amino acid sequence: CASSSFTPQGTNEKLFF.

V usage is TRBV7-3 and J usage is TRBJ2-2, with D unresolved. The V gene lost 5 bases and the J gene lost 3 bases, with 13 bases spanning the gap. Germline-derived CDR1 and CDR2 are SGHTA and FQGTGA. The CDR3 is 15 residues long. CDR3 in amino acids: CASSPTPRDTGELFF. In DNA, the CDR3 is TGTGCCAGCAGCCCCACCCCCCGGGACACCGGGGAGCTGTTTTTT.

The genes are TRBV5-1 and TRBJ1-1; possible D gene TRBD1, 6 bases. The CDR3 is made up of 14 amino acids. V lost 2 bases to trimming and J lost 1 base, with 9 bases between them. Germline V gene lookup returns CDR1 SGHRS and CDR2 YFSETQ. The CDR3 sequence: CASSFGQRNTEAFF. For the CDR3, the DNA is TGCGCCAGCAGCTTCGGACAGAGGAACACTGAAGCTTTCTTT.

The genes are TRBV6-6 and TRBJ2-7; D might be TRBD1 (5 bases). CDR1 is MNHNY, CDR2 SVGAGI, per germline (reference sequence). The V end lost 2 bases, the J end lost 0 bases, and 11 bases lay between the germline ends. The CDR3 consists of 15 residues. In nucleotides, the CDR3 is TGTGCCAGCAGTTACCAGGACATAAGCTCCTACGAGCAGTACTTC. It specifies CASSYQDISSYEQYF.

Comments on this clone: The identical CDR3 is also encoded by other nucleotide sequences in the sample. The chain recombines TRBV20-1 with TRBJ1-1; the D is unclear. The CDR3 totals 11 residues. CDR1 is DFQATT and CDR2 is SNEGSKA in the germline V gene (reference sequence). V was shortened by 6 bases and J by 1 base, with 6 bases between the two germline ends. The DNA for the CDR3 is TGCAGTGCCCCGGGGAACACTGAAGCTTTCTTT. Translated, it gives CSAPGNTEAFF.

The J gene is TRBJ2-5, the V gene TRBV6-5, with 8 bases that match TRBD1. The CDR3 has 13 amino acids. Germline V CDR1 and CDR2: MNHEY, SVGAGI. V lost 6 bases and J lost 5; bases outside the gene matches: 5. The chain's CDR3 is CASRQRQGETQYF. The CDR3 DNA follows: TGTGCCAGCAGACAAAGACAGGGGGAGACCCAGTACTTC.